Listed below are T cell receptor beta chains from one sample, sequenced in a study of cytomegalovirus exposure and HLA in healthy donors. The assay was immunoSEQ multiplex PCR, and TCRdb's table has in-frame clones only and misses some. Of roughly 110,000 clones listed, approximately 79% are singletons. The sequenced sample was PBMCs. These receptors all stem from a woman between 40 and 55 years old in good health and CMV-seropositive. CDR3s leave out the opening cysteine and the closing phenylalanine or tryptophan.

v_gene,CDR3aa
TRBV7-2,ASRPLLAGEETQY
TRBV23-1,ARAEGAGQPQH
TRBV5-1,ASSSGGPNTEAF
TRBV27,ASSFIGAGGNSPLH
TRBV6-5,ASSFRDRVWGNTIY
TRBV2,ASNQKTGGREKLF
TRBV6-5,ASSPDIGFQPQH
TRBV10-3,AISELDRGNSPLH
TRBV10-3,AIREGHRSSYNSPLH
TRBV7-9,ASSLSGGVLAEAF
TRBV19,ASSTSGTGFGYT
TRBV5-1,ASSRDPQDTSYEQY
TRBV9,ASSAGDENYEQY
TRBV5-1,ASRPTGSGANVLT
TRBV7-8,ASQSQGLNTEAF
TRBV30,AWSEAGWLNTEAF
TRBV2,ASSVRRTGGVNSPLH
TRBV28,ASSPDGRGANYGYT
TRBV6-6,ASSPLEGSRGF
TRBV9,ASSVGVGAGGNSPLH
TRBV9,ASSVEGGNNSPLH
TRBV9,ASSVGGQNTEAF
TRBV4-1,ASSHREMLETQY